What follows is one T cell receptor beta chain and its context. The sample is drawn from a study of blood T cell repertoires in COVID-19. Study context: Samples came from the United States, Italy and Spain, spanning acute and convalescent COVID-19. The analysed material was cDNA or gDNA that came from T cells, B-cell-depleted T cells, or PBMCs.

CDR3 length equals 15 residues. Measured with immunoSEQ multiplex PCR; TCRdb has only the in-frame clones, and not every one. Here the sample spans about 210,000 clones, 88% being singletons. The sequencing input was peripheral blood. This rearrangement joins TRBV21-1 to TRBJ2-7; the table gives TRBD1 as D, unverified against the DNA. TRBV21-1 is given as a pseudogene. The TCR comes from a man younger than 30 with active or convalescent COVID-19. Here the CDR3 reads CASSKVRQGAGEQYF. The CDR3 DNA sequence: TGTGCCAGCAGCAAAGTTCGGCAGGGGGCCGGCGAGCAGTACTTC.